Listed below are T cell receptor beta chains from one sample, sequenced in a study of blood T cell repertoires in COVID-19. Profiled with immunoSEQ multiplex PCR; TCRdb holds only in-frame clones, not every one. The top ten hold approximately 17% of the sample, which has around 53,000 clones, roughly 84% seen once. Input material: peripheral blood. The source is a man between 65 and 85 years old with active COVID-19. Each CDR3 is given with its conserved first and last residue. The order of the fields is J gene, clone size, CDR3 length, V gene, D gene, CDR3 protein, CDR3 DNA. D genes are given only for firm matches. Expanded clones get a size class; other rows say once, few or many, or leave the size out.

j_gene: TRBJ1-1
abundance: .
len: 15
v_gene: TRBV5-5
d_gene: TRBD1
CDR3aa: CASRLAGTGGTEAFF
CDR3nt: TGTGCCAGCAGACTGGCCGGGACAGGGGGCACTGAAGCTTTCTTT

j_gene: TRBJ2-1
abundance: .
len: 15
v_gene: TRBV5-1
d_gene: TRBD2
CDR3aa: CASSLLAGGPNEQFF
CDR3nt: TGCGCCAGCAGCCTACTAGCGGGAGGGCCCAATGAGCAGTTCTTC

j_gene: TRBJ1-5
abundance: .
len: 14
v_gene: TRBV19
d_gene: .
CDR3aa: CASSFGRSNQPQHF
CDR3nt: TGTGCCAGTAGCTTCGGCAGGAGCAATCAGCCCCAGCATTTT

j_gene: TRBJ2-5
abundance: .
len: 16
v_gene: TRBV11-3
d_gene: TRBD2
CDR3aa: CASSLGGTSGQETQYF
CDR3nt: TGTGCCAGCAGCTTAGGCGGGACTAGCGGCCAAGAGACCCAGTACTTC

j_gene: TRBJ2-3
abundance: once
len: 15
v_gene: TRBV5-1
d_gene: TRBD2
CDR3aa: CASSLPAGVTDTQYF
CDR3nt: TGCGCCAGCAGCTTACCAGCGGGAGTAACAGATACGCAGTATTTT

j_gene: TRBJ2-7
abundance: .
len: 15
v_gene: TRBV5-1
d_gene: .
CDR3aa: CASSISSGHSYEQYF
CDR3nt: TGCGCCAGCAGCATCAGTTCGGGACACTCCTACGAGCAGTACTTC

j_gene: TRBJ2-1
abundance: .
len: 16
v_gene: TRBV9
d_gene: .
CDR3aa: CASSVGGRSSYNEQFF
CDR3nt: TGTGCCAGCAGCGTAGGAGGGAGAAGCTCCTACAATGAGCAGTTCTTC

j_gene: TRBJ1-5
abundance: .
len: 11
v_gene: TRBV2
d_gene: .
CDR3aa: CASQIGEHQHF
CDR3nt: TGTGCCAGTCAAATCGGTGAGCACCAGCATTTT

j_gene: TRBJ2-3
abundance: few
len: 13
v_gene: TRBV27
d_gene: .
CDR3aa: CASSLSLRDTQYF
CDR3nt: TGTGCCAGCAGTTTATCTCTCAGGGATACGCAGTATTTT

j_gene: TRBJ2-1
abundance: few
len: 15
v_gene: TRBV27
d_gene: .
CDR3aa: CASRTPGTQYNEQFF
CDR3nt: TGTGCCAGCAGAACCCCCGGGACTCAATACAATGAGCAGTTCTTC

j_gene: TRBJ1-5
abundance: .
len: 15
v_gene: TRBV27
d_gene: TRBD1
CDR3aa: CASSLRSGTDQPQHF
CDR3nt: TGTGCCAGCAGTTTACGGTCAGGGACAGATCAGCCCCAGCATTTT

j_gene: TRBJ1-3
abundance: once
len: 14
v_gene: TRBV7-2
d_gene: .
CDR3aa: CASSFLNSGNTIYF
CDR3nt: TGTGCCAGCAGCTTCCTAAACTCTGGAAACACCATATATTTT

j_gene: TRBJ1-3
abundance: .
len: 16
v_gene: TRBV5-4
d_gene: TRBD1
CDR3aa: CASSAGTGRIGNTIYF
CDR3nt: TGTGCCAGCAGCGCGGGGACAGGTCGAATTGGAAACACCATATATTTT

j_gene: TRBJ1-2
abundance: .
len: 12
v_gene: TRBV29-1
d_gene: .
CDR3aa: CSAGQSNYGYTF
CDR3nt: TGCAGCGCCGGACAGAGTAACTATGGCTACACCTTC

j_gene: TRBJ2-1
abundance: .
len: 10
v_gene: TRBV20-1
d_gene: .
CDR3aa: CSSRPNEQFF
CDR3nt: TGCAGTTCGCGCCCCAATGAGCAGTTCTTC

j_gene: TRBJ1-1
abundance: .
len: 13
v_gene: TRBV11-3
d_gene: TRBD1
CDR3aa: CASSSGTGAEAFF
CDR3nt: TGTGCCAGCAGCTCCGGGACAGGGGCTGAAGCTTTCTTT

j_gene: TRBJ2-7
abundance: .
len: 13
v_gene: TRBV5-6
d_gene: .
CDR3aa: CASSLFGSYEQYF
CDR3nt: TGTGCCAGCAGCTTGTTCGGTTCCTACGAGCAGTACTTC

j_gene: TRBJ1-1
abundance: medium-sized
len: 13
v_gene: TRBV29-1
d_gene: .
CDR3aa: CSVQGQMNTEAFF
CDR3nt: TGCAGCGTCCAAGGACAGATGAACACTGAAGCTTTCTTT

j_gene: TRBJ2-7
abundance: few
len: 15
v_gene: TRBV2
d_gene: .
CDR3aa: CASSPGQSDSYEQYF
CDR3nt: TGTGCCAGCAGTCCCGGACAGTCTGATTCCTACGAGCAGTACTTC

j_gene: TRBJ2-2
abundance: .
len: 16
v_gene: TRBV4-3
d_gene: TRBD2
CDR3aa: CASSQVVAGVGGELFF
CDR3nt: TGCGCCAGCAGCCAAGTAGTAGCGGGAGTTGGCGGGGAGCTGTTTTTT

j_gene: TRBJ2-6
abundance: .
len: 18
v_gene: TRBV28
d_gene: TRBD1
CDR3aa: CASTTTWDRGRGANVLTF
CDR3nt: TGTGCCAGCACCACCACTTGGGACAGGGGTCGAGGGGCCAACGTCCTGACTTTC

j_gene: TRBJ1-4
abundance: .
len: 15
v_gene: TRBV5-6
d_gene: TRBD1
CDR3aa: CASSAIQGVGEKLFF
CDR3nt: TGTGCCAGCAGCGCGATACAGGGGGTAGGAGAAAAACTGTTTTTT

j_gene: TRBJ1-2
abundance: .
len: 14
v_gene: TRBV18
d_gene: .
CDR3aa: CASSPHNRDYGYTF
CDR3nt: TGTGCCAGCTCACCACACAATCGGGACTATGGCTACACCTTC

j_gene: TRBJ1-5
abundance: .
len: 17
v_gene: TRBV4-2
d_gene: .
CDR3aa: CASSQDPSGNSNQPQHF
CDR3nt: TGTGCCAGCAGCCAAGACCCCAGTGGTAATAGCAATCAGCCCCAGCATTTT

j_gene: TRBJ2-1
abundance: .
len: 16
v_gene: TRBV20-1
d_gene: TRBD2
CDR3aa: CSASPPGGLAYNEQFF
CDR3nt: TGCAGTGCTAGTCCCCCCGGGGGACTAGCATACAATGAGCAGTTCTTC

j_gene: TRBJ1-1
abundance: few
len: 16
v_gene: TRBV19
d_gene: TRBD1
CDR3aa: CASSTSGGDSFRGAFF
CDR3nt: TGTGCCAGTAGTACCTCGGGAGGGGACAGCTTTCGAGGCGCTTTCTTT

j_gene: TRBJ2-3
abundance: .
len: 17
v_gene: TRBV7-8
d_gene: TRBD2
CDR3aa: CASSLGYLAGGADTQYF
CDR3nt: TGTGCCAGCAGCTTAGGGTACTTAGCGGGAGGTGCAGATACGCAGTATTTT

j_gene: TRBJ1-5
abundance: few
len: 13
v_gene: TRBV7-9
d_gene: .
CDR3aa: CASSLEQLQPQHF
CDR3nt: TGTGCCAGCAGCTTAGAACAGCTTCAGCCCCAGCATTTT

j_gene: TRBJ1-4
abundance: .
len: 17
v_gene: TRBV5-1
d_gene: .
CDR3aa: CASRIGTIGERSEKLFF
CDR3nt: TGCGCCAGCAGAATAGGGACAATCGGGGAGAGAAGCGAAAAACTGTTTTTT

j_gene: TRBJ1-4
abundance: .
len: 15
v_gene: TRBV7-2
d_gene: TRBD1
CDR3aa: CASSLGQGLDEKLFF
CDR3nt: TGTGCCAGCAGCCTAGGACAGGGCCTGGATGAAAAACTGTTTTTT

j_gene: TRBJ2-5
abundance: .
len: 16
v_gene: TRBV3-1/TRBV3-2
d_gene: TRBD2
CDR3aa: CASSPIPGLGEETQYF
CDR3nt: TGTGCCAGCAGCCCAATCCCGGGACTAGGGGAGGAAACCCAGTACTTC

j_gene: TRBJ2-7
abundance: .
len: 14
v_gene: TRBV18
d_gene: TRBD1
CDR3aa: CASSPGTASYEQYF
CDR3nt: TGTGCCAGCTCACCTGGGACAGCCTCCTACGAGCAGTACTTC

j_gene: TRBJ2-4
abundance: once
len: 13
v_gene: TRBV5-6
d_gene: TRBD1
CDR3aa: CASSLDRGNIQYF
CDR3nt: TGTGCCAGCAGCTTGGACAGGGGCAACATTCAGTACTTC

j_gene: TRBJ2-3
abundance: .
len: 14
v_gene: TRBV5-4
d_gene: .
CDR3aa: CASSSKARRDTQYF
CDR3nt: TGTGCCAGCAGCTCTAAAGCCCGCAGGGATACGCAGTATTTT

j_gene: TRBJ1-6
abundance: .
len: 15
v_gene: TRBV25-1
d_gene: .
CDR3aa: CASSHGQLYNSPLHF
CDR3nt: TGTGCCAGCAGTCATGGACAGCTTTATAATTCACCCCTCCACTTT

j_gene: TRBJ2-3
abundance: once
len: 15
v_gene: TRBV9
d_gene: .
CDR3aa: CASSVEAGGTDTQYF
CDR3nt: TGTGCCAGCAGCGTAGAGGCAGGGGGCACAGATACGCAGTATTTT

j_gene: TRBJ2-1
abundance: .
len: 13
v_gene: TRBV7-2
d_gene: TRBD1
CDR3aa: CASSWDRESEQFF
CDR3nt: TGTGCCAGCAGCTGGGACAGGGAAAGTGAGCAGTTCTTC

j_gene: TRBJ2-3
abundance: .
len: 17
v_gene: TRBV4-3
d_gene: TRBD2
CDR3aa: CASSQRQREVGTDTQYF
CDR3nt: TGCGCCAGCAGCCAAAGACAGCGGGAGGTGGGCACAGATACGCAGTATTTT

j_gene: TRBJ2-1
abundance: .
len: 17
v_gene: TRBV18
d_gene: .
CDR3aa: CASSPPEFGKGYNEQFF
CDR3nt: TGTGCCAGCTCACCACCGGAATTTGGGAAGGGGTACAATGAGCAGTTCTTC

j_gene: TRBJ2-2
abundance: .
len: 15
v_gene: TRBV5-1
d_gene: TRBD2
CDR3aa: CASSPGTSGTGELFF
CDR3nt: TGCGCCAGCAGCCCGGGGACTAGCGGCACCGGGGAGCTGTTTTTT

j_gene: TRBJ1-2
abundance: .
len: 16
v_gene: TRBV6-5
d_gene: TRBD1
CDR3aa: CASSYSGGGGNYGYTF
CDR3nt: TGTGCCAGCAGTTACTCGGGCGGAGGGGGCAACTATGGCTACACCTTC

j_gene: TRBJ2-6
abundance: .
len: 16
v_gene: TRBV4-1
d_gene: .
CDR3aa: CASSQGESSGANVLTF
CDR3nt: TGCGCCAGCAGCCAAGGTGAGAGCTCTGGGGCCAACGTCCTGACTTTC

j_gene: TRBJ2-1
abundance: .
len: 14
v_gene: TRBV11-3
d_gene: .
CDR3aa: CASSLRAQGGEQFF
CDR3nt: TGTGCCAGCAGCTTAAGGGCTCAGGGAGGTGAGCAGTTCTTC

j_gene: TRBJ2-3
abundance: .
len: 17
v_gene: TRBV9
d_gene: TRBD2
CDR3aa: CASSPRTSGSRTDTQYF
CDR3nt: TGTGCCAGCAGCCCCCGGACTAGCGGGAGTCGTACAGATACGCAGTATTTT

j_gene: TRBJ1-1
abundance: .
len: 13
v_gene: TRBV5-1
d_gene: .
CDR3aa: CASLPTSGGEAFF
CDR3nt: TGCGCCAGCCTACCAACATCCGGGGGTGAAGCTTTCTTT

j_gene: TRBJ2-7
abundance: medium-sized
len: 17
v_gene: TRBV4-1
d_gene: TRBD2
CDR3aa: CASSQGLAGTKPHEQYF
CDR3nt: TGCGCCAGCAGCCAAGGACTAGCGGGCACAAAACCCCACGAGCAGTACTTC

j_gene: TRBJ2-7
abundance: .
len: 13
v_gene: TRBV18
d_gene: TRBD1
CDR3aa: CASSLLQGDEQYF
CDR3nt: TGTGCCAGCTCCCTTCTACAGGGGGACGAGCAGTACTTC

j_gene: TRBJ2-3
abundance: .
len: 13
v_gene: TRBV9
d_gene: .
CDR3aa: CASSAPPADTQYF
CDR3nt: TGTGCCAGCAGCGCCCCCCCAGCGGATACGCAGTATTTT

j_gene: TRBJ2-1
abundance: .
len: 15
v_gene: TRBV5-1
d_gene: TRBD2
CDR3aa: CASSRTSGRGNEQFF
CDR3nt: TGCGCCAGCAGCCGAACTAGCGGGAGGGGGAATGAGCAGTTCTTC

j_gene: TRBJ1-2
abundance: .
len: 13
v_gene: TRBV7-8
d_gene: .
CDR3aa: CASSLSGFDGYTF
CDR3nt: TGTGCCAGCAGCTTATCAGGGTTCGATGGCTACACCTTC

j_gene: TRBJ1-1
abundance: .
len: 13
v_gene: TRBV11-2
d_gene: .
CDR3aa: CASSLRRDTEAFF
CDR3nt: TGTGCCAGCAGCTTAAGGAGGGACACTGAAGCTTTCTTT

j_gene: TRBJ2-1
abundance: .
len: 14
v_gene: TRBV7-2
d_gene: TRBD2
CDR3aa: CASTQGLAVNEQFF
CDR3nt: TGTGCCAGCACCCAGGGACTAGCGGTCAATGAGCAGTTCTTC

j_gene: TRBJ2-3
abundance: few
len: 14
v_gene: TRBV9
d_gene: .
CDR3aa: CASSVTSLPDTQYF
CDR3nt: TGTGCCAGCAGCGTAACTAGCCTGCCAGATACGCAGTATTTT

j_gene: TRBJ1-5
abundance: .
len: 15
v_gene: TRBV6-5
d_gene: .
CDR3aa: CASSYSWETDQPQHF
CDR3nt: TGTGCCAGCAGTTACTCGTGGGAGACGGATCAGCCCCAGCATTTT

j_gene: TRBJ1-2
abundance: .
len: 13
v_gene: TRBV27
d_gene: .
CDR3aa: CASRGHPAGGYTF
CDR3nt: TGTGCCAGCAGGGGACACCCGGCGGGTGGCTACACCTTC